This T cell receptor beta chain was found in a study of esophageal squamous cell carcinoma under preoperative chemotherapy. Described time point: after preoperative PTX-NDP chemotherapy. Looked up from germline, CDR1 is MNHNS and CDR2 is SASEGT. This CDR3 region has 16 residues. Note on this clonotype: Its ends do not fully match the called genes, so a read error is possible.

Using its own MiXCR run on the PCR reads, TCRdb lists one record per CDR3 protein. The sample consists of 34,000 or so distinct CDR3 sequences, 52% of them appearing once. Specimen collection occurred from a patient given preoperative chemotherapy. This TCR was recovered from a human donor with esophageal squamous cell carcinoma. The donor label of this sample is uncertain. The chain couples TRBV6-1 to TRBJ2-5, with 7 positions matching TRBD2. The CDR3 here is CASGEWGGRGKDTQYF. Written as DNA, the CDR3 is TGTGCCAGCGGTGAATGGGGGGGACGGGGCAAAGATACCCAGTACTTC.